Shown below are 9 T cell receptor beta chains from a single sample sequenced in a study of human versus mouse CDR3 diversity and MHC coevolution. Method: immunoSEQ multiplex PCR; TCRdb's copy keeps in-frame clones and lacks some. The repertoire has about 60,000 clones, 85% to 95% of them found once; the top ten carry under 20%. Sequenced: naive CD4+ T cells from blood. Subset specified: CD45RO-negative CD62L-positive naive CD4 T cells. These receptors were collected from a person aged 60 to 70 in good health.

The V call is TRBV27, the J call TRBJ2-5; a possible D gene is TRBD2 (6 bases). Germline CDR1 and CDR2: MNHEY and SMNVEV (reference sequence). This CDR3 region has 15 residues. The V end lost 5 bases, the J end lost 5 bases, and 18 bases lay between the germline ends. The CDR3 bases are TGTGCCAGCAGTCCCGTAGCGGCCGCGGGGGAGACCCAGTACTTC. It specifies CASSPVAAAGETQYF.

The rearrangement links TRBV30 to TRBJ2-3, with D uncertain. The germline V gene has CDR1 GTSNPN and CDR2 SVGIG (reference sequence). CDR3 length: 13 residues. Trimming left V 2 bases short and J 8 bases short, with 14 bases between. The CDR3 is CAWSPVTSVTQYF. The CDR3 DNA reads TGTGCCTGGAGTCCAGTCACATCAGTTACGCAGTATTTT.

The chain has TRBV5-1 and TRBJ2-2; 8 bases match TRBD1. J gave up 4 bases and V 6 bases, and 8 bases lay outside the gene matches. Germline V gene data show CDR1 as SGHRS and CDR2 as YFSETQ. This CDR3 is 15 amino acids long. CDR3 protein: CASTRTGTITGELFF. In DNA form, the CDR3 reads TGCGCCAGCACCCGGACAGGGACGATCACCGGGGAGCTGTTTTTT.

The chain combines TRBV29-1 with TRBJ2-1; 8 nucleotides line up with TRBD2. Per the germline V gene, CDR1 is SQVTM and CDR2 is ANQGSEA. There are 14 residues in the CDR3. Trimming took 1 base from V and 9 from J; bases not matched to a gene: 8. The CDR3 bases are TGCAGCGTTGAAGCCTCGGGAGGGCTTTTTGAGCAGTTCTTC. Translating it yields CSVEASGGLFEQFF.

V is TRBV6-5 and J is TRBJ1-2, with TRBD1 matching 7 bases. The CDR3 runs 15 residues. V shed 6 bases, J shed 3 bases, and the junction held 10 bases outside the gene matches. Germline CDR1 MNHEY, CDR2 SVGAGI. The CDR3 sequence is CASSQTGKIDYGYTF. The CDR3 DNA sequence: TGTGCCAGCAGCCAGACAGGGAAGATAGACTATGGCTACACCTTC.

The V gene is TRBV10-3, the J gene TRBJ2-7; the D gene is possibly TRBD1 (6 bases). The germline V and J ends were trimmed by 2 bases and 3 bases, with 17 bases remaining between them. The CDR3 totals 16 residues. Germline values: CDR1 ENHRY, CDR2 SYGVKD. The CDR3 region is CAISEGPGQGSYEQYF. The CDR3 DNA reads as TGTGCCATCAGTGAGGGCCCCGGGCAGGGGAGCTACGAGCAGTACTTC.

The chain is built from TRBV6-1 and TRBJ2-3; 7 positions agree with TRBD1. V shed 6 bases and J 1 base; nucleotides not matched to a gene: 7. Germline V gene data show CDR1 as MNHNS and CDR2 as SASEGT. The CDR3 consists of 15 residues. The CDR3 reads CASSSGGLGTDTQYF. CDR3 coding DNA: TGTGCCAGCAGCTCAGGGGGTCTCGGCACAGATACGCAGTATTTT.

This clone was detected only a few times. V and J are TRBV10-1 and TRBJ2-1; D is possibly TRBD2 (5 bases). V was clipped by 8 bases and J by 0 bases, with 26 bases between them. The CDR3 totals 19 residues. The V gene's germline CDR1 is WNHNN and CDR2 SYGVQD (reference sequence). CDR3 sequence: CASLRRSGLCRVSYNEQFF. DNA for the CDR3: TGCGCCAGCCTACGGCGATCAGGACTCTGCCGCGTCTCCTACAATGAGCAGTTCTTC.

V is TRBV6-5 and J is TRBJ2-1; D is perhaps TRBD2 (6 bases). With 4 bases removed from V and 3 bases from J, the gap between germline ends came to 16 bases. CDR3 length: 16 residues. Germline V gives CDR1 MNHEY, CDR2 SVGAGI. CDR3 sequence (DNA): TGTGCCAGCAGTTTTAACGCGGGACTCCTCTACAATGAGCAGTTCTTC. Protein product: CASSFNAGLLYNEQFF.